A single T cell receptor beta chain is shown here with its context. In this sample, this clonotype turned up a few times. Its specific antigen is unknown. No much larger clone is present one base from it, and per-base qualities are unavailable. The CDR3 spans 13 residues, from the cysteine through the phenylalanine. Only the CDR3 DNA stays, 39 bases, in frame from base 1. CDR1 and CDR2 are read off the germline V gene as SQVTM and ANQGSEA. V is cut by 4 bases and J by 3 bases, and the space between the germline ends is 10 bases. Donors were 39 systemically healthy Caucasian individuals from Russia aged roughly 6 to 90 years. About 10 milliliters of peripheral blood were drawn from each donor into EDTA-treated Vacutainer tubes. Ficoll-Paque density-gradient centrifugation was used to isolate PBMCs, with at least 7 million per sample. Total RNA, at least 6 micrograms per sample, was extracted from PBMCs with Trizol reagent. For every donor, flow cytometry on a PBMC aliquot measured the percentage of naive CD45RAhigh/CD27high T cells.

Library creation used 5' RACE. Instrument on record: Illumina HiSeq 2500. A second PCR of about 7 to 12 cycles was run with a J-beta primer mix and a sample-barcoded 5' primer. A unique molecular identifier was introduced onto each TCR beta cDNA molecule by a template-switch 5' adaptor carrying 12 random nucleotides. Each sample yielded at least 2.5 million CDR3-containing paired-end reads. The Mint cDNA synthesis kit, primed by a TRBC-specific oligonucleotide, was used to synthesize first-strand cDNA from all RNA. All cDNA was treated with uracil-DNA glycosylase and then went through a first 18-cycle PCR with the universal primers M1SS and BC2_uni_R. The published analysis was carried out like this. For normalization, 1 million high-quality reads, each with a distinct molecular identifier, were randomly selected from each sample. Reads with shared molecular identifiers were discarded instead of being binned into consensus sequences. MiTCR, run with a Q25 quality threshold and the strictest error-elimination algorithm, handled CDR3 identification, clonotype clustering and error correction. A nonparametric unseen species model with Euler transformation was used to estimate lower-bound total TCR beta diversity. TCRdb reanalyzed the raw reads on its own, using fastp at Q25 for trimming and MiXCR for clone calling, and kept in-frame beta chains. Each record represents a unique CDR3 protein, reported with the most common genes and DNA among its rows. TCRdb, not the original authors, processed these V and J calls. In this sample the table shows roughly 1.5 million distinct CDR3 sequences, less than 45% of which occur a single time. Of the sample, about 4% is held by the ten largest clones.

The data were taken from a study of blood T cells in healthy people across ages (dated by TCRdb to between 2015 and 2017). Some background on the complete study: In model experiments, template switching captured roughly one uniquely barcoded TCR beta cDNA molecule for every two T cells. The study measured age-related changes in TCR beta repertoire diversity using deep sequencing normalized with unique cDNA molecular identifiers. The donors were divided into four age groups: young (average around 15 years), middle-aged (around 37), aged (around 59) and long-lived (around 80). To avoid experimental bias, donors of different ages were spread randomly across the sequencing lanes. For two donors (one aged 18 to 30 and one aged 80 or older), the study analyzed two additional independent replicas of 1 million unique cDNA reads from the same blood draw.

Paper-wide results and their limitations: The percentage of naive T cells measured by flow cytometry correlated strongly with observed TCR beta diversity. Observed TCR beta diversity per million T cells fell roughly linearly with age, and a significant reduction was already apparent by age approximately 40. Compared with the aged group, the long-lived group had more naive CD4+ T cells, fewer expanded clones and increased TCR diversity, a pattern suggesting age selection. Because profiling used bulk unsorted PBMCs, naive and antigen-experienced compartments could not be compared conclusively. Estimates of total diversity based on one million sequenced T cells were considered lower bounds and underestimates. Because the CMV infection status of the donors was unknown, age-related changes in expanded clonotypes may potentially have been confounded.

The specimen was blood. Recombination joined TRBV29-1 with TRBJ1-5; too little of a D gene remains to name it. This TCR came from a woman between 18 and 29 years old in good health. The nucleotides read TGCAGCGTTGCGAACAGTGACAATCAGCCCCAGCATTTT. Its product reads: CSVANSDNQPQHF.